These 7 T cell receptor beta chains originate from one sample sequenced in a study of CD8 T cells in Susac syndrome (dated by TCRdb to about 2019). The method behind the library was the immunoSEQ multiplex PCR assay. RNA was extracted with the RNeasy kit and roughly 0.5 to 1 ug was reverse transcribed using random hexamers. The raw public reads went through TCRdb reprocessing: fastp at Q25, MiXCR clone calling, in-frame beta chains kept. Every distinct CDR3 protein forms one entry, paired with its most common genes and DNA. This sample is represented by 200,000 to 250,000 distinct CDR3 sequences; less than 95% of them were singletons. About 0.15% of the sample is taken by the ten largest. Source material: CD4+ T cells from PBMCs. All receptors come from a human donor with Susac syndrome.

V and J are TRBV24-1 and TRBJ2-7, with 7 bases lining up with TRBD1. Germline V gene lookup returns CDR1 KGHDR and CDR2 SFDVKD. The CDR3 runs to 17 residues. V was pared by 1 base and J by 3 bases, with 11 bases of the junction left unmatched. In DNA form, the CDR3 reads TGTGCCACCAGTGATTTCCAGAGACAGGGATCCGGCTACGAGCAGTACTTC. As protein: CATSDFQRQGSGYEQYF.

The gene calls are TRBV20-1 and TRBJ1-2, with D perhaps TRBD1 (5 bases). The V end was cut by 3 bases, the J end by 3 bases, with 11 bases between. This CDR3 contains 13 residues. Germline V gene sequence: CDR1 DFQATT, CDR2 SNEGSKA (reference sequence). The CDR3 here is CSARGEGDYGYTF. CDR3 nucleotide sequence: TGCAGTGCTAGGGGGGAAGGGGACTATGGCTACACCTTC.

CDR3: CASSERTGPRETQYF. Here the CDR3 DNA reads TGTGCCAGCAGTGAACGGACAGGGCCTAGGGAGACCCAGTACTTC. The V and J genes are TRBV2 and TRBJ2-5; the match to TRBD1 covers 8 bases. This CDR3 region has 15 residues. Germline CDR1 reads SNHLY; CDR2 reads FYNNEI. V was clipped by 2 bases and J by 5 bases; unmatched bases: 7.

This chain joins TRBV6-5 and TRBJ1-2; 9 positions match TRBD1. The CDR3 totals 14 residues. In germline, CDR1 is MNHEY, CDR2 SVGAGI. V lost 5 bases and J lost 7; bases outside the gene matches: 8. This chain's CDR3 is CASSTGQGPGGYTF. The CDR3, as DNA: TGTGCCAGCAGTACGGGACAGGGCCCTGGTGGCTACACCTTC.

J is TRBJ2-1 and V is TRBV28; 9 bases line up with TRBD2. The V gene's germline CDR1 is MDHEN and CDR2 SYDVKM. J gave up 6 bases and V 4 bases, and 7 bases lay outside the gene matches. The CDR3 runs 15 residues. The CDR3, as DNA: TGTGCCAGCAGTTCGGCGGGGGGGCCGGGCAATGAGCAGTTCTTC. It specifies CASSSAGGPGNEQFF.

The rearrangement joins TRBV20-1 to TRBJ2-6; D might be TRBD2 (6 bases). The CDR3 runs 17 residues. With 3 bases removed from V and 2 bases from J, the gap between germline ends came to 17 bases. Per germline, CDR1 DFQATT and CDR2 SNEGSKA (reference sequence). The CDR3 DNA sequence: TGCAGTGCTAGCGTCGGGACTCCTTTCCCTGGGGCCAACGTCCTGACTTTC. This sequence encodes CSASVGTPFPGANVLTF.

The rearrangement links TRBV20-1 to TRBJ2-2; maybe TRBD2 (6 bases). Germline assignment: CDR1 DFQATT and CDR2 SNEGSKA (reference sequence). The ends were cut back, 7 bases at V and 6 bases at J, with 18 bases in the middle. There are 14 residues in the CDR3. CDR3 bases: TGCAGTGGGTTAGCCGGGGGACTCTCCGGGGAGCTGTTTTTT. It specifies CSGLAGGLSGELFF.